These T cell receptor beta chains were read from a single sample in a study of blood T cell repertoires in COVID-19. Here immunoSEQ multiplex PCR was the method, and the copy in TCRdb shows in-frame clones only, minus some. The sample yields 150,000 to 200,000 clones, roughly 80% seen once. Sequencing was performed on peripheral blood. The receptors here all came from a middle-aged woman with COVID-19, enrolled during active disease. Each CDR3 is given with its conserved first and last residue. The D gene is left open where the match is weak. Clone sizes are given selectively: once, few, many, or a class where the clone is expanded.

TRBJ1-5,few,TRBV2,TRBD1,TGTGCCAGCACGGGGACAGGGTTCGGCCAGCCCCAGCATTTT,CASTGTGFGQPQHF
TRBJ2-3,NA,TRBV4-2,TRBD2,TGTGCCAGCAGCCAAGTTTCCCTAGCGGCTAGCACAGATACGCAGTATTTT,CASSQVSLAASTDTQYF
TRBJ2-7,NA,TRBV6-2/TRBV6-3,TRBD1,TGTGCCAGCAGTTACTCGATCGGGACAGGGGGCTATGGTAATTCCTACGAGCAGTACTTC,CASSYSIGTGGYGNSYEQYF
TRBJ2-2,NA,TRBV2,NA,TGTGCCAGCGGGACTGACACCGGGGAGCTGTTTTTT,CASGTDTGELFF
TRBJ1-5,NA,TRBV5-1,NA,TGCGCCAGCAGCCCTGACGGAGACAATCAGCCCCAGCATTTT,CASSPDGDNQPQHF
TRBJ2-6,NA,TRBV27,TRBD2,TGTGCCAGCAGTTTAATGGGGCGGGGGTCTGGGGCCAACGTCCTGACTTTC,CASSLMGRGSGANVLTF
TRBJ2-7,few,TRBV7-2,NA,TGTGCCAGCAGCTCCCAACTAGGTTCACACGAGCAGTACTTC,CASSSQLGSHEQYF
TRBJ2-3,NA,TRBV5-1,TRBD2,TGCGCCAGCAGCTTGAGGAGACTAGCAGAAGTAGAAGCTACGCAGTATTTT,CASSLRRLAEVEATQYF
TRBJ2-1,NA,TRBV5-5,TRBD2,TGTGCCAGCAGCTTCGCGGGAGGGCCAGTCAATGAGCAGTTCTTC,CASSFAGGPVNEQFF
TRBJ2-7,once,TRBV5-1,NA,TGCGCCAGCAGCCCAAATAGCGCAGATTCCTACGAGCAGTACTTC,CASSPNSADSYEQYF
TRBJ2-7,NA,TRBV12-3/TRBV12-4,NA,TGTGCCAGCAGTTTTGGGGGCGCCCCCGAGCAGTACTTC,CASSFGGAPEQYF
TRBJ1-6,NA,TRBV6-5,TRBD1,TGTGCCAGCAGTCGGGACAGGGTCTACCTCCACTTT,CASSRDRVYLHF
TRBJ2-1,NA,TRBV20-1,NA,TGCAGTGCTAGACAGTACAATGAGCAGTTCTTC,CSARQYNEQFF
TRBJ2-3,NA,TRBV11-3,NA,TGTGCCAGCAGCTTAGGGGGAGGGGGAGATACGCAGTATTTT,CASSLGGGGDTQYF
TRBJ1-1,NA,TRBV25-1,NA,TGTGCCAGCAGTGTGCCAGGGGTAAACACTGAAGCTTTCTTT,CASSVPGVNTEAFF
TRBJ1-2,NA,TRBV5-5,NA,TGTGCCAGCAGCTTGGCGGGCAGGGTGAGGTATGGCTACACCTTC,CASSLAGRVRYGYTF
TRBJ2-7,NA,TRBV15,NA,TGTGCCACCAGCAGAGATCTGGGCCCCTACGAGCAGTACTTC,CATSRDLGPYEQYF
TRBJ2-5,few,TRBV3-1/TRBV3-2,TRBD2,TGTGCCAGCAGCCTAGCGGGGGGCGTAGAGACCCAGTACTTC,CASSLAGGVETQYF
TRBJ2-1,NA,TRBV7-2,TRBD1,TGTGCCAGCAGCTTAGGAGACCTATGGACAGGGAGCGATGAGCAGTTCTTC,CASSLGDLWTGSDEQFF
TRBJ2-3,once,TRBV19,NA,TGTGCCAGTAGTATCCAAAGCACAGATACGCAGTATTTT,CASSIQSTDTQYF
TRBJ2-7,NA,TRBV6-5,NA,TGTGCCAGCAGTTACTCAAGGCTAGGGGCCTACGAGCAGTACTTC,CASSYSRLGAYEQYF
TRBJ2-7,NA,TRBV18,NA,TGTGCCAGCTCACCACGAATCGACAGCTCCTACGAGCAGTACTTC,CASSPRIDSSYEQYF
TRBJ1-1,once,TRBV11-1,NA,TGTGCCAGCAGCCCACCGGAAGGGGTGGGAACTGAAGCTTTCTTT,CASSPPEGVGTEAFF
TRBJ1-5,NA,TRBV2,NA,TGTGCCAGCAGTGGACAGGCGGGTCAGCCCCAGCATTTT,CASSGQAGQPQHF
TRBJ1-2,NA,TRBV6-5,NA,TGTGCCAGCAGTTACGGGGGCCACTATGGCTACACCTTC,CASSYGGHYGYTF
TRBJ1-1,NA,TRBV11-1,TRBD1,TGTGCCAGCAGCCAGTCCCGGGACAGAGTAGGAGCTTTCTTT,CASSQSRDRVGAFF
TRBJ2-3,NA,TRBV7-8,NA,TGTGCCAGCAGCTTACGGCGGGGGCCAGGCGATACGCAGTATTTT,CASSLRRGPGDTQYF
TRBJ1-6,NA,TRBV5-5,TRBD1,TGTGCCAGCAGCCTGGACAGGGGGCAGCATTCACCCCTCCACTTT,CASSLDRGQHSPLHF
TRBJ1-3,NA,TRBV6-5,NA,TGTGCCAGCAGTTACGCCTCCAAGAGCTCTGGAAACACCATATATTTT,CASSYASKSSGNTIYF
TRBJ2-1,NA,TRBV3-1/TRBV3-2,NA,TGTGCCAGCAGCCCCCGGACAGAGTCCTCCTTCAATGAGCAGTTCTTC,CASSPRTESSFNEQFF
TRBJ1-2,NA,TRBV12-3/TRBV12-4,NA,TGTGCCAGCAGTCTAACGCGGGGGGGCTACACCTTC,CASSLTRGGYTF
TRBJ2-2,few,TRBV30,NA,TGTGCCTGGAGTGGAAGGGTAGGGGTCACCGGGGAGCTGTTTTTT,CAWSGRVGVTGELFF
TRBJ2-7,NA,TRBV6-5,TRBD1,TGTGCCAGCAGTTATTCCGGACAGGTGGACTACGAGCAGTACTTC,CASSYSGQVDYEQYF
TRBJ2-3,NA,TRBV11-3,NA,TGTGCCAGCAGCTTCGGGATTGGGAATACGCAGTATTTT,CASSFGIGNTQYF
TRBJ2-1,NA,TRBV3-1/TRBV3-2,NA,TGTGCCAGCAGCCAAGGCGGAGGGGCGGATGAGCAGTTCTTC,CASSQGGGADEQFF
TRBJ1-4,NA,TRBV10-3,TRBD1,TGTGCCATCAGTCCTGACAGGGGTTCAGCTAATGAAAAACTGTTTTTT,CAISPDRGSANEKLFF
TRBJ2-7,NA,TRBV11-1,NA,TGTGCCAGCAGCTTAAGCCCAGGCGCTACCTACGAGCAGTACTTC,CASSLSPGATYEQYF